The T cell receptor (beta chain) under discussion was sequenced for a study of cytomegalovirus exposure and HLA in healthy donors. Study-wide findings and caveats: Reports credit the classifier with highly specific, highly sensitive diagnosis of cytomegalovirus status. Analyses of presence and absence presupposed an approximately uniform sequencing depth across donors.

A remark on this clone: Its target is unknown.

The study ran its PCR with 60 Vbeta and 13 Jbeta primers. TCRdb keeps only in-frame clones here, not all; method: immunoSEQ multiplex PCR. The data show approximately 180,000 clones, with 77% seen just once and 3.7% held by the top ten. The CDR3 sequence is 14 residues long. V gave up 2 bases and J gave up 7 bases; unmatched junction bases: 6. CDR1 is SGHTA, CDR2 FQGNSA, per germline. Material: PBMCs. The chain is built from TRBV7-2 and TRBJ1-1, with 8 bases matching TRBD1. This clonotype was obtained from a woman aged 55-69 years in good health and CMV-seropositive. The CDR3 DNA reads TGTGCCAGCAGCTTAATGGACAGGGCTATTGAAGCTTTCTTT. As protein: CASSLMDRAIEAFF.